A single sample gave rise to the 14 T cell receptor beta chains below, sequenced in a study of CD8+CD57+ T cells in acquired aplastic anemia. The sequenced patients had an expansion of CD8+CD57+ cells seen by flow cytometry. Genomic DNA, serving as template, underwent TCR beta VDJ and CDR3 profiling. From the reads, TCRdb called clonotypes with MiXCR, one entry per CDR3 protein. The sample contains some 200,000 distinct CDR3 sequences, under 55% of which appear only once. The sequenced sample consisted of sorted CD4+, CD8+, or CD8+CD57+ T cells (not recorded which) from PBMCs. The receptors come from a human donor with aplastic anemia.

The table lists this clonotype with many counts. The DNA for the CDR3 is TGCAGCGTTGGGGGGGCCGGGGCGCATCTATACGGCTACACCTTC. It is translated as CSVGGAGAHLYGYTF. The chain recombines TRBV29-1 with TRBJ1-2; weak D call: TRBD1 (6 bases). Per germline, CDR1 SQVTM and CDR2 ANQGSEA. CDR3 size: 15 residues. Trimming removed 4 bases from V and 8 bases from J, with 23 bases in between.

This clonotype was observed a handful of times. The chain couples TRBV27 to TRBJ2-7; TRBD1 might be the D (6 bases). The CDR3 extends over 14 amino acids. The germline CDR1 and CDR2 sequences are MNHEY and SMNVEV (reference sequence). V was clipped by 5 bases and J by 3 bases, with 14 bases between them. The CDR3 region has the DNA TGTGCCAGCAGTCCGGGACATCGTATCTACGAGCAGTACTTC. Its translation: CASSPGHRIYEQYF.

The chain recombines TRBV6-5 with TRBJ2-7; TRBD2 matches 14 bases. The CDR3 contains 17 residues. V dropped 4 bases and J dropped 7; count of bases not matched to a gene: 12. CDR1 is MNHEY and CDR2 is SVGAGI in the germline V gene. The CDR3 DNA sequence: TGTGCCAGCAGTTGGGCCGGGACTAGCGGGAGCGGGGGAGAGCAGTACTTC. Its protein is CASSWAGTSGSGGEQYF.

This clonotype was seen ten or more times. The chain uses TRBV9 and TRBJ1-6; D gene unclear. With 0 bases removed from V and 4 bases from J, the gap between germline ends came to 8 bases. The CDR3 has 15 amino acids. Germline V gene sequence: CDR1 SGDLS, CDR2 YYNGEE. CDR3 DNA sequence: TGTGCCAGCAGCGTAGAGGATCGTTATAATTCACCCCTCCACTTT. Translating gives CASSVEDRYNSPLHF.

This clonotype was observed a single time. The chain is built from TRBV10-3 and TRBJ2-7; D may be TRBD2 (5 bases). The CDR3 spans 16 residues. CDR1 and CDR2 (germline): ENHRY, SYGVKD. V was cut by 4 bases and J by 0 bases, with 16 bases left in between. CDR3 residues: CAISGTRQTSSYEQYF. The DNA of the CDR3 is TGTGCCATCAGTGGGACCCGTCAAACTAGCTCCTACGAGCAGTACTTC.

The chain has TRBV4-1 and TRBJ2-3; 8 bases are shared with TRBD2. The CDR3 runs to 16 residues. Germline V CDR1 and CDR2: MGHRA, YSYEKL. V shed 0 bases, J shed 8 bases, and the junction held 10 bases outside the gene matches. The DNA for the CDR3 is TGCGCCAGCAGCCAAGAGAGGGGCGGGGGGAAGGGTACGCAGTATTTT. Its translation is CASSQERGGGKGTQYF.

This clonotype occurred a few times. The rearrangement links TRBV18 to TRBJ2-7; 9 bases fit TRBD1. The CDR3 is 14 residues long. CDR1 and CDR2 (germline): KGHSH, LQKENI. The J segment lost 3 bases and the V segment lost 2 bases, leaving 2 bases of the junction unmatched. CDR3 DNA sequence: TGTGCCAGCTCACCAAAGGACAGGGGCTACGAGCAGTACTTC. Its translation: CASSPKDRGYEQYF.

Points on this clonotype: Lacking the conserved final phenylalanine or tryptophan, this CDR3 likely reflects a read error. The limits of the CDR3 on the DNA are not certain, so only TCRdb's listed CDR3 is given. J is TRBJ1-6 and V is TRBV19. The CDR3 spans 8 residues, counting both ends. Germline-derived CDR1 and CDR2 are LNHDA and SQIVND (reference sequence). The CDR3 loop reads CASSIIAS.

This clonotype was recorded many times. The chain recombines TRBV11-2 with TRBJ1-6; D is perhaps TRBD1 (5 bases). V dropped 5 bases and J dropped 8 bases, with 22 bases sitting between them. This CDR3 spans 17 amino acids. The germline V gene encodes CDR1 SGHAT and CDR2 FQNNGV. This CDR3 reads CASSLPEGWGIDSPLHF. CDR3 coding DNA: TGTGCCAGCAGCCTACCCGAAGGGTGGGGGATTGATTCACCCCTCCACTTT.

The table lists this clonotype with many counts. The rearrangement links TRBV3-1 to TRBJ2-6; D is ambiguous. Trimming removed 2 bases at V and 0 bases at J, with 8 bases between. The CDR3 is 16 residues long. Germline V gene sequence: CDR1 LGHDT, CDR2 YNNKEL (reference sequence). In DNA form, the CDR3 reads TGTGCCAGCAGCCAACGTCACTCCTCTGGGGCCAACGTCCTGACTTTC. Translating gives CASSQRHSSGANVLTF.

This clonotype was counted many times. The chain couples TRBV20-1 to TRBJ2-7; D might be TRBD2 (6 bases). CDR1 is DFQATT and CDR2 is SNEGSKA in the germline V gene (reference sequence). This CDR3 contains 12 residues. Deletions cut 6 bases from V and 0 bases from J, with 9 bases between. CDR3 bases: TGCAGTGCGCGGCGGGACTCCTACGAGCAGTACTTC. Translated, it gives CSARRDSYEQYF.

This clonotype was observed many times. V usage is TRBV12-3 or TRBV12-4 and J usage is TRBJ2-3; 9 positions agree with TRBD2. The V segment lost 6 bases and the J segment 2 bases; nucleotides outside the gene matches: 12. This CDR3 is 17 amino acids long. CDR3 DNA: TGTGCCAGCAGAGGGGGCGGGAGGGCCAGGATCACAGATACGCAGTATTTT. Amino acids: CASRGGGRARITDTQYF.

This clonotype was seen many times. The genes are TRBV19 and TRBJ1-4, with D possibly being TRBD1 (6 bases). V lost 5 bases, J lost 1 base, and 11 bases lay in between. Germline assignment: CDR1 LNHDA and CDR2 SQIVND (reference sequence). The CDR3 is 15 amino acids. CDR3 amino acids: CASSVQGLTNEKLFF. The CDR3 bases are TGTGCCAGTAGTGTCCAGGGGTTAACTAATGAAAAACTGTTTTTT.

The chain couples TRBV15 to TRBJ2-2, with 11 bases fitting TRBD2. Germline V gene sequence: CDR1 LNHNV, CDR2 YYDKDF (reference sequence). With 5 bases clipped from V and 7 bases from J, the junction kept 9 bases outside the gene matches. The CDR3 sequence is 16 residues long. CDR3: CATSRIAGGPGGELFF. CDR3 DNA sequence: TGTGCCACCAGCCGGATAGCGGGAGGGCCTGGCGGGGAGCTGTTTTTT.